This T cell receptor (beta chain) was sequenced in a study of blood T cells in healthy people across ages (dated by TCRdb to the mid-2010s). Notes on the research overall: In model experiments, template switching captured about one uniquely barcoded TCR beta cDNA molecule for every two T cells. The study analyzed two additional independent replicas of 1 million unique cDNA reads from the same blood draw for two donors, one aged 18 to 30 and one aged 80 or older. Using deep sequencing normalized with unique cDNA molecular identifiers, the study measured how TCR beta repertoire diversity changes with age. The donors were split into four age groups: young (average around 15 years), middle-aged (roughly 42), aged (62) and long-lived (approximately 80).

The library was made by 5' RACE. Sequencer: Illumina HiSeq 2500. A second PCR of about 6 to 11 cycles was performed with a sample-barcoded 5' primer and a J-beta primer mix. A unique molecular identifier was introduced onto each TCR beta cDNA molecule by a template-switch 5' adaptor carrying 12 random nucleotides. Each sample yielded at least 2.5 million CDR3-containing paired-end reads. First-strand cDNA synthesis was performed from all RNA using the Mint cDNA synthesis kit, with priming by a TRBC-specific oligonucleotide. Following uracil-DNA glycosylase treatment, a first 18-cycle PCR with universal primers M1SS and BC2_uni_R was performed on all cDNA. Regarding the original processing steps: Normalization of each sample was performed by random selection of 1 million high-quality reads, each carrying a distinct molecular identifier. Instead of being binned into consensus sequences, reads with shared molecular identifiers were discarded. MiTCR, run with a Q25 quality threshold and the strictest error-elimination algorithm, handled CDR3 identification, clonotype clustering and error correction. A nonparametric unseen species model with Euler transformation was used to estimate a lower bound on total TCR beta diversity. TCRdb cleaned the public reads at Q25 with fastp, built clones with MiXCR and kept in-frame beta chains. A single entry per CDR3 protein holds the most common genes and DNA from its merged rows. These V and J calls are TCRdb output, not the study's own analysis. A total of hundreds of thousands of distinct CDR3 sequences appear in this sample, around 25% of them only once. The top ten constitute 8% to 10% of the sample.

Donors were a few dozen systemically healthy Caucasian individuals from Russia aged roughly 6 to 100 years. Ten milliliters of peripheral blood were collected from each donor into EDTA-treated Vacutainer tubes. PBMCs were isolated by Ficoll-Paque density-gradient centrifugation, with at least 7 million obtained per sample. Total RNA, at least 5.5 micrograms per sample, was extracted from PBMCs with Trizol reagent. For every donor, flow cytometry on a PBMC aliquot measured the percentage of naive CD45RAhigh/CD27high T cells. From the cysteine through the phenylalanine, the CDR3 covers 13 amino acids. This entry keeps only the CDR3 DNA: 39 bases, framed from base 1. CDR1 and CDR2, looked up from the germline V gene, are WSHSY and SAAADI. A distance of 11 bases separates the germline ends of V and J, which lose 4 bases and 5 bases respectively. This clonotype was observed a few times. Which antigen it targets is not known. No per-base quality is available; no much larger clone lies one base away.

Overall results and qualifications from the work: Because profiling used bulk unsorted PBMCs, naive and antigen-experienced compartments could not be compared conclusively. Compared with the aged group, the long-lived group had more naive CD4+ T cells, fewer expanded clones and increased TCR diversity, a pattern suggesting age selection. The CMV infection status of donors was not known, potentially confounding age-related changes in expanded clonotypes. Estimates of total diversity from one million sequenced T cells were regarded as lower bounds and underestimates. The percentage of naive T cells measured by flow cytometry correlated strongly with observed TCR beta diversity. Observed TCR beta diversity per million T cells fell roughly linearly with age, and a significant reduction was already apparent by age roughly 40.

This same sample was also part of a study on T cells of mothers and their children. As the second study states: The donors were nine systemically healthy Caucasian individuals, made up of three mothers and their six children. cDNA synthesis used all of the extracted RNA, with approximately 1.4 ug of RNA in each 15 ul reaction. In the second PCR, the M1S primer added sample barcodes and 2-4 random nucleotides. Over 8 million TCR beta CDR3 reads were obtained for each mother, and millions of reads were obtained for each child. In both related and unrelated pairs, thymic selection shapes the output of TCR recombination in a similar way, with inherited differences having only a minor effect. Normalized repertoire overlap in related mother-child pairs was always slightly higher than in unrelated mother-child pairs, but the difference was never significant. No persistent microchimeric T cell clones were detected, at a sensitivity of 80 to 100 clones per million clonotypes. To look for features that set related mother-child pairs apart from unrelated individuals, the researchers ran deep NGS to compare the TCR beta repertoires of mothers and children. Mothers averaged roughly 40 +/- 4 years of age and children averaged roughly 10 +/- 4 years. After adapter ligation was performed with NEBNext reagents, the libraries were sequenced on an Illumina HiSeq 2000 with 100+100 nt paired-end reads. Mother and child libraries were prepared a month apart and sequenced in separate runs to prevent cross-contamination. For each donor, somewhere between roughly 450,000 and 2,100,000 distinct TCR beta clonotypes were identified. Naive TCR beta clonotypes were estimated from low-frequency clonotypes matched to each donor's FACS-determined naive share, without sorting.

This sequence was found in a boy aged 5-17 years in good health. The chain links TRBV10-2 with TRBJ2-5; the D gene assignment is ambiguous. The sequenced sample was blood. The DNA sequence follows: TGCGCCAGCAGTGGGTCTAGAAGGGAGACCCAGTACTTC. Protein translation: CASSGSRRETQYF.